What follows is one T cell receptor beta chain and its context. Its antigen remains unknown. Sequencing used immunoSEQ multiplex PCR; TCRdb keeps in-frame clones, though not all of them. The sample gives roughly 240,000 clones, more than 75% of which show up once; around 3% is in the top ten. The CDR3 has 14 amino acids. Germline CDR1 SNHLY, CDR2 FYNNEI. V lost 5 bases to trimming and J lost 7 bases; unmatched junction nucleotides: 5. These data come from a study of cytomegalovirus exposure and HLA in healthy donors. Study background: Later analysis reported that the roughly 120 validation repertoires shared the platform of the approximately 690 first-cohort repertoires. Points from the study as a whole: Cytomegalovirus-associated status was assigned to about 170 TCR beta chains.

The V and J genes are TRBV2 and TRBJ2-2, with 9 bases matching TRBD2. The clonotype originates from a man younger than 30 in good health and CMV-seronegative. Material: PBMCs. The CDR3 spells CASSRLAANGELFF. The CDR3 DNA follows: TGTGCCAGCAGTCGACTAGCGGCGAACGGGGAGCTGTTTTTT.